Below are 2 T cell receptor beta chains sequenced from a single sample in a study of blood T cell repertoires in COVID-19. Data came from immunoSEQ multiplex PCR; TCRdb stores just in-frame clones and leaves some out. Among about 230,000 clones listed, 86% were seen once. Sample: peripheral blood. These receptors originate from a man aged 50 or older with COVID-19, enrolled during active disease.

This rearrangement joins TRBV4-1 to TRBJ1-1; D gene uncertain. The length of the CDR3 is 16 residues. From germline, CDR1 is MGHRA and CDR2 YSYEKL. V lost 0 bases and J lost 5, with 16 bases in between. The chain's CDR3 is CASSQDLARGRTEAFF. The CDR3 DNA is TGCGCCAGCAGCCAAGATTTGGCCCGGGGAAGGACTGAAGCTTTCTTT.

V usage is TRBV7-8 and J usage is TRBJ2-7, with 8 bases fitting TRBD1. V lost 0 bases and J lost 5; bases outside the gene matches: 6. The CDR3 length is 15 residues. Germline loops: CDR1 SGHVS, CDR2 FQNEAQ. CDR3 DNA sequence: TGTGCCAGCAGCTTAGCTGGACAGGGTTCCCACGAGCAGTACTTC. Translated: CASSLAGQGSHEQYF.